This TCR beta chain was found in a study of blood T cell repertoires in COVID-19. V was pared by 10 bases and J by 2 bases, with 6 bases of the junction left unmatched. Germline V gives CDR1 MNHEY, CDR2 SVGAGI. The CDR3 spans 13 residues. Generated by immunoSEQ multiplex PCR, the TCRdb table keeps only in-frame clones and is missing some. This table has some 340,000 clones, roughly nine tenths appearing once. The sequenced sample was PBMCs or T cells enriched from blood (not recorded which). The V and J genes are TRBV6-5 and TRBJ1-2; 8 positions match TRBD1. The receptor was derived from a woman in her twenties or thirties who had been exposed to COVID-19. The CDR3 is CATADRANYGYTF. The CDR3 DNA sequence: TGTGCCACCGCGGACAGGGCAAACTATGGCTACACCTTC.